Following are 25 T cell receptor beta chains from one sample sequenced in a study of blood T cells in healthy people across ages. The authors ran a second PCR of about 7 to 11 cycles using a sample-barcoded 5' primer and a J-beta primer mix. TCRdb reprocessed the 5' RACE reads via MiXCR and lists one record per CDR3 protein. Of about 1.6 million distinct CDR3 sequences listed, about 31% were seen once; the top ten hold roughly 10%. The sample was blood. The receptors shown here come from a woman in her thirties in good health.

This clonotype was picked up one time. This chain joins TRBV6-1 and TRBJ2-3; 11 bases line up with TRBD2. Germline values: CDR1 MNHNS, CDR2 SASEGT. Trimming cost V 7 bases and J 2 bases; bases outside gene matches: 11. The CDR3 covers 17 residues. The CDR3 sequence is CASISLAGVSTTDTQYF. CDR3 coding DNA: TGTGCCAGCATCTCACTAGCGGGAGTGAGTACCACAGATACGCAGTATTTT.

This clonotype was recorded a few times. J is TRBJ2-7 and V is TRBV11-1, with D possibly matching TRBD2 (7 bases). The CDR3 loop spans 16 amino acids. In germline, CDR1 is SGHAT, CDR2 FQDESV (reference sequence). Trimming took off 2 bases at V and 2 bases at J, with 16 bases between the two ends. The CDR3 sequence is CASSLPAGANPYEQYF. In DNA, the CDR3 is TGTGCCAGCAGCTTACCCGCGGGGGCGAACCCCTACGAGCAGTACTTC.

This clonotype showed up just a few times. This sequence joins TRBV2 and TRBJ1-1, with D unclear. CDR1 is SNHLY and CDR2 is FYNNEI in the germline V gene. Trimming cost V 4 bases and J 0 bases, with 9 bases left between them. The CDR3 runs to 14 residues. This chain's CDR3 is CASSGVILNTEAFF. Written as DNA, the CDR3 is TGTGCCAGCAGTGGTGTCATCTTGAACACTGAAGCTTTCTTT.

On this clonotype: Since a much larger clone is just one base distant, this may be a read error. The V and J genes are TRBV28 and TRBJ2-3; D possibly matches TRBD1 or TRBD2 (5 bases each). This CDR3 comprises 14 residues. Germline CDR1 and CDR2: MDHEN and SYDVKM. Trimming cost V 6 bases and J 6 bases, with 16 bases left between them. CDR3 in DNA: TGTGCCAGCAGAGATCGGGGCACAAGTGATACGCAGTATTTT. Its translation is CASRDRGTSDTQYF.

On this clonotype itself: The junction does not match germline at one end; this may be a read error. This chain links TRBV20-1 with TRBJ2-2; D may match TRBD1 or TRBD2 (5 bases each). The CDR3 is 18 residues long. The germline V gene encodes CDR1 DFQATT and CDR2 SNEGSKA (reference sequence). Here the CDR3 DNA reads TGCAGTGCCAGAAAAGCTGGCCGGGGCGGAACGAACACCGGGGAGCGGTTTTTT. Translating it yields CSARKAGRGGTNTGERFF.

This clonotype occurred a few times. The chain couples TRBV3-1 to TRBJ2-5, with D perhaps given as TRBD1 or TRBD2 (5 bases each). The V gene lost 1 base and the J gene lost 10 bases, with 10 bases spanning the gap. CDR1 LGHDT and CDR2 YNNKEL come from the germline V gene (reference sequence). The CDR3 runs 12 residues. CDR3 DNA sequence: TGTGCCAGCAGCCAAGGCCCGAGGGGCCAGTACTTC. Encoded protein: CASSQGPRGQYF.

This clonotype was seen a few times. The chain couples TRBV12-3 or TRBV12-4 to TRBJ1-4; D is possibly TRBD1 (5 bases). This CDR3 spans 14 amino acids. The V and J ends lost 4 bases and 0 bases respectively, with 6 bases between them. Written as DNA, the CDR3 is TGTGCCAGCAGTTCGGACACAACTAATGAAAAACTGTTTTTT. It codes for CASSSDTTNEKLFF.

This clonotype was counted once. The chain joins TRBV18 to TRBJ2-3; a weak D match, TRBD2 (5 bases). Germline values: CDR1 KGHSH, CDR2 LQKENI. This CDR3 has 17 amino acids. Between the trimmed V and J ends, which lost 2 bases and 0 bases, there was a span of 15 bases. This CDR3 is CASSPFQRMFSTDTQYF. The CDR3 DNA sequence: TGTGCCAGCTCACCATTTCAGCGGATGTTTAGCACAGATACGCAGTATTTT.

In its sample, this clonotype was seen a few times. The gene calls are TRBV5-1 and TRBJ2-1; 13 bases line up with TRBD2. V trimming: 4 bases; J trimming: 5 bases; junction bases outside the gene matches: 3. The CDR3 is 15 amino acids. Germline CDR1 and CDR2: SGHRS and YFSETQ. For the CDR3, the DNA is TGCGCCAGCAGCCAGACTAGCGGGGGGCACAATGAGCAGTTCTTC. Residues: CASSQTSGGHNEQFF.

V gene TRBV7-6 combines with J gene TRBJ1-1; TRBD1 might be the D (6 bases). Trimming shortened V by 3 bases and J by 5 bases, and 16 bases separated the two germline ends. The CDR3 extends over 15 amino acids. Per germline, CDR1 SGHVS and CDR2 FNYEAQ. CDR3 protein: CASSFPLGAGTEAFF. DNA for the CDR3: TGTGCCAGCAGCTTTCCTTTGGGGGCGGGTACTGAAGCTTTCTTT.

CDR3 residues: CASSQSGTEYGYTF. The CDR3 coding sequence is TGTGCCAGCAGTCAAAGTGGGACAGAGTATGGCTACACCTTC. The rearrangement uses TRBV12-3 or TRBV12-4 and TRBJ1-2, with 7 bases aligning to TRBD1. J lost 5 bases, V lost 5 bases, and 8 bases had no gene match. The CDR3 runs to 14 residues.

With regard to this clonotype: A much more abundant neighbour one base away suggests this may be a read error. The CDR3 sequence is CSVVARNSYEQYF. In nucleotides, the CDR3 is TGCAGCGTTGTTGCGAGAAACTCCTACGAGCAGTACTTC. This sequence joins TRBV29-1 and TRBJ2-7; D gene ambiguous. The germline V and J ends were trimmed by 4 bases and 0 bases, with 10 bases remaining between them. The germline gives CDR1 SQVTM, CDR2 ANQGSEA. CDR3 length: 13 residues.

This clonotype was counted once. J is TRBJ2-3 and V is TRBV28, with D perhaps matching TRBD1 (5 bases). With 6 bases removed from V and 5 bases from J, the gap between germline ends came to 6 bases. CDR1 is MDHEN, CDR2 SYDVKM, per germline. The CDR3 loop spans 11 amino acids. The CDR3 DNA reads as TGTGCCAGCAGAGGGGAAGATACGCAGTATTTT. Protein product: CASRGEDTQYF.

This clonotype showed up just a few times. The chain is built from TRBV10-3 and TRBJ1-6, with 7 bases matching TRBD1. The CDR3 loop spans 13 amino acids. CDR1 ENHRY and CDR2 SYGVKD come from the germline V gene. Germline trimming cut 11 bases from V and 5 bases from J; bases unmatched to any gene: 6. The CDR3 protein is CASGGTDNSPLHF. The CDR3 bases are TGTGCCTCGGGAGGGACAGATAATTCACCCCTCCACTTT.

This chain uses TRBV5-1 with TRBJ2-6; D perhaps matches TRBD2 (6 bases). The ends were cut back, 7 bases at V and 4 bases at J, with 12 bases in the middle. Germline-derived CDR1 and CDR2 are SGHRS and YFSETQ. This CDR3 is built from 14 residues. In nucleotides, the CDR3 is TGCGCCAGCGGTGGGACTCCGGGGGCCAACGTCCTGACTTTC. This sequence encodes CASGGTPGANVLTF.

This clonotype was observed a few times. CDR3 sequence reads: CSARAGGSHSYEQYF. The DNA of the CDR3 is TGCAGTGCCCGGGCGGGGGGGTCCCATTCCTACGAGCAGTACTTC. The rearrangement uses TRBV20-1 and TRBJ2-7; 9 bases are shared with TRBD2. Germline V gene lookup returns CDR1 DFQATT and CDR2 SNEGSKA (reference sequence). V gave up 6 bases and J gave up 1 base; unmatched junction bases: 10. This CDR3 comprises 15 residues.

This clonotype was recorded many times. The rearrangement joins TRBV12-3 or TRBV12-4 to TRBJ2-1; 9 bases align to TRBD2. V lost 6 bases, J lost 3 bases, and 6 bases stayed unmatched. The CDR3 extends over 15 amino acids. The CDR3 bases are TGTGCCAGCAGACCCGGGACTAGCCGCTACAATGAGCAGTTCTTC. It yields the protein CASRPGTSRYNEQFF.

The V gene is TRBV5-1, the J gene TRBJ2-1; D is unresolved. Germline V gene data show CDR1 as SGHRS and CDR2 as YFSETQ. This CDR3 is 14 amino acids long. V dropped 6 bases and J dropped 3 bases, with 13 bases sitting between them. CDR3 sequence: CASKFEFRYNEQFF. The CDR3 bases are TGCGCCAGCAAGTTTGAGTTTCGCTACAATGAGCAGTTCTTC. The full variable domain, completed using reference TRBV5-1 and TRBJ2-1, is KAGVTQTPRYLIKTRGQQVTLSCSPISGHRSVSWYQQTPGQGLQFLFEYFSETQRNKGNFPGRFSGRQFSNSRSEMNVSTLELGDSALYLCASKFEFRYNEQFFGPGTRLTVL.

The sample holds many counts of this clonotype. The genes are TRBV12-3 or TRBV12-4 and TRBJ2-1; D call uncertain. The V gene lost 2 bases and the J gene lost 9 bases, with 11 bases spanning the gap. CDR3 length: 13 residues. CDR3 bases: TGTGCCAGCAGTTTATACGCTGGCAGTGAGCAGTTCTTC. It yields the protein CASSLYAGSEQFF.

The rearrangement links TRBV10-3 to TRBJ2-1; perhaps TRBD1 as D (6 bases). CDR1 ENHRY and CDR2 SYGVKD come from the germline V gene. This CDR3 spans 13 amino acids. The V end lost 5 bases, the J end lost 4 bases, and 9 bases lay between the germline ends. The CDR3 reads CAISSTGYNEQFF. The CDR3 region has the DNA TGTGCCATCAGTTCAACAGGGTACAATGAGCAGTTCTTC.

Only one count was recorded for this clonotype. The CDR3 DNA follows: TGTGCCAGCAGCTCCGGGACAGAATATATGAGCAATCAGCCCCAGCATTTT. Translated: CASSSGTEYMSNQPQHF. The chain links TRBV28 to TRBJ1-5, with TRBD1 identical over 7 bases. J gave up 1 base and V 6 bases, and 12 bases lay outside the gene matches. This CDR3 has 17 amino acids. The germline V gene encodes CDR1 MDHEN and CDR2 SYDVKM.

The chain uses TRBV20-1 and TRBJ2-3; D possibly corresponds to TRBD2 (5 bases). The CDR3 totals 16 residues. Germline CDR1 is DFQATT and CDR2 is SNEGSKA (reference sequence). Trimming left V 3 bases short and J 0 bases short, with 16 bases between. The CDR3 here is CSASGIDGSSTDTQYF. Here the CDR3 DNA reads TGCAGTGCTAGCGGGATCGACGGTTCTAGCACAGATACGCAGTATTTT.

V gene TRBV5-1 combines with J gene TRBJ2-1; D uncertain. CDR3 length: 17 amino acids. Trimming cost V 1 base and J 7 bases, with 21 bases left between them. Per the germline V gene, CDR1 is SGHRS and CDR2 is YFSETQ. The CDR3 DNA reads TGCGCCAGCAGCTTGTTTCAGCTCGTGAGGACCGTGAATGAGCAGTTCTTC. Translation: CASSLFQLVRTVNEQFF.

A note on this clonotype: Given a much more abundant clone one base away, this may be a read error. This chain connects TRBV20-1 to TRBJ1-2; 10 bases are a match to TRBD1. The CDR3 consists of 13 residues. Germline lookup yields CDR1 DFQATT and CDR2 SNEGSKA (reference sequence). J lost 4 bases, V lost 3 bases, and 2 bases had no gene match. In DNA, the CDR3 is TGCAGTGCTAGGACAGGGGGCCCCTATGGCTACACCTTC. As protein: CSARTGGPYGYTF.

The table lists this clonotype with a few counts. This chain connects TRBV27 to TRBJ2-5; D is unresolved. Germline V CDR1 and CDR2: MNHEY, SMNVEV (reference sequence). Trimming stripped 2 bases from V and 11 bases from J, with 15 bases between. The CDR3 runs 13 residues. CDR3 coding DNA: TGTGCCAGCAGTTTAGGGCGGTCCGGGCCTCAGTACTTC. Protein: CASSLGRSGPQYF.